This is a list of T cell receptor beta chains from one sample in a study of T cells in Graves' hyperthyroidism and ophthalmopathy. TCRdb recomputed calls from the multiplex PCR reads with MiXCR, one row per CDR3 protein. This sample has roughly 290,000 distinct CDR3 sequences, with approximately 13% found just once. Sequencing was performed on blood. The receptor set was obtained from a woman aged 40 to 50 with Graves' hyperthyroidism. The CDR3 runs from the conserved cysteine through the conserved F or W. The order of the fields is J gene, V gene, clone size, D gene, CDR3 DNA, CDR3 protein. D genes are given only for firm matches. The size field is filled for only some rows; it gives once, few, many or a size class.

J gene: TRBJ2-2; V gene: TRBV19; clone size: many; D gene: NA; CDR3 DNA: TGTGCCAGTAGTAGCCAGGGGCGGAACACCGGGGAGCTGTTTTTT; CDR3 protein: CASSSQGRNTGELFF
J gene: TRBJ2-7; V gene: TRBV6-1; clone size: many; D gene: TRBD1; CDR3 DNA: TGTGCCAGCAGTGACGGGGACAGGGGTTCTTACGAGCAGTACTTC; CDR3 protein: CASSDGDRGSYEQYF
J gene: TRBJ1-2; V gene: TRBV2; clone size: many; D gene: TRBD1; CDR3 DNA: TGTGCCAGCAGAACAAGGGGGCACTATGGCTACACCTTC; CDR3 protein: CASRTRGHYGYTF
J gene: TRBJ2-7; V gene: TRBV20-1; clone size: few; D gene: NA; CDR3 DNA: TGCAGTGCCATGGAGGGACTTCTCTACGAGCAGTACTTC; CDR3 protein: CSAMEGLLYEQYF
J gene: TRBJ1-5; V gene: TRBV28; clone size: many; D gene: NA; CDR3 DNA: TGTGCCAGCAATCTGGCCGATCAGCCCCAGCATTTT; CDR3 protein: CASNLADQPQHF
J gene: TRBJ1-4; V gene: TRBV5-1; clone size: many; D gene: TRBD1; CDR3 DNA: TGCGCCAGCAGCCCGACAGGGTCTGAGGAAAAACTGTTTTTT; CDR3 protein: CASSPTGSEEKLFF
J gene: TRBJ2-1; V gene: TRBV11-2; clone size: many; D gene: TRBD1; CDR3 DNA: TGTGCCAGCAGCTCCCTGACAGGGGACTACAATGAGCAGTTCTTC; CDR3 protein: CASSSLTGDYNEQFF
J gene: TRBJ2-7; V gene: TRBV7-2; clone size: many; D gene: TRBD1; CDR3 DNA: TGTGCCAGCAGCTTAGCGCTTGGGACAGGGACCTACGAGCAGTACTTC; CDR3 protein: CASSLALGTGTYEQYF
J gene: TRBJ2-1; V gene: TRBV6-1; clone size: NA; D gene: NA; CDR3 DNA: TGTGCCAGCAGGGAAAAACAGGGTAGGGTGTACAATGAGCAGTTCTTC; CDR3 protein: CASREKQGRVYNEQFF
J gene: TRBJ1-2; V gene: TRBV2; clone size: many; D gene: NA; CDR3 DNA: TGTGCCTCTCAAGGGCTACGGGGCTACACCTTC; CDR3 protein: CASQGLRGYTF
J gene: TRBJ2-2; V gene: TRBV7-9; clone size: few; D gene: NA; CDR3 DNA: TGTGCCAGCGCGGGACAGCTGAACACCGGGGAGCTGTTTTTT; CDR3 protein: CASAGQLNTGELFF
J gene: TRBJ1-2; V gene: TRBV20-1; clone size: many; D gene: NA; CDR3 DNA: TGCAGTGCTAGAACGGCCGATAAAGTCGGGGGCTACACCTTC; CDR3 protein: CSARTADKVGGYTF
J gene: TRBJ1-5; V gene: TRBV2; clone size: many; D gene: NA; CDR3 DNA: TGTGCCAGCAGTGAAGGGGGCCAGCCCCAGCATTTT; CDR3 protein: CASSEGGQPQHF
J gene: TRBJ1-2; V gene: TRBV6-1; clone size: many; D gene: NA; CDR3 DNA: TGTGCCAGCAAACTCATGCGGGACATCTTCACGGCGGGCTATGGCTACACCTTC; CDR3 protein: CASKLMRDIFTAGYGYTF
J gene: TRBJ1-5; V gene: TRBV18; clone size: many; D gene: NA; CDR3 DNA: TGTGCCAGCTCACCTTCTACAGATCAGCCCCAGCATTTT; CDR3 protein: CASSPSTDQPQHF
J gene: TRBJ2-5; V gene: TRBV27; clone size: few; D gene: NA; CDR3 DNA: TGTGCCAGCGGACGGCAGGACGGGATGACCCAGTACTTC; CDR3 protein: CASGRQDGMTQYF
J gene: TRBJ1-3; V gene: TRBV6-1; clone size: few; D gene: NA; CDR3 DNA: TGTGCCAGCAGCCTCGGGTCGGGTGGAAACACCATATATTTT; CDR3 protein: CASSLGSGGNTIYF
J gene: TRBJ2-7; V gene: TRBV6-1; clone size: many; D gene: NA; CDR3 DNA: TGTGCCAGCAGCCGGACGGAAGAGCAGTACTTC; CDR3 protein: CASSRTEEQYF
J gene: TRBJ2-3; V gene: TRBV10-3; clone size: many; D gene: TRBD2; CDR3 DNA: TGTGCCATCAGTGGATACGGGACTAGCGGACGCACAGATACGCAGTATTTT; CDR3 protein: CAISGYGTSGRTDTQYF
J gene: TRBJ1-1; V gene: TRBV11-1; clone size: many; D gene: NA; CDR3 DNA: TGTGCCAGCAGCGAAAGAGGGGTCGAATTGAACACTGAAGCTTTCTTT; CDR3 protein: CASSERGVELNTEAFF
J gene: TRBJ2-3; V gene: TRBV12-3/TRBV12-4; clone size: NA; D gene: TRBD2; CDR3 DNA: TGTGCCAGCAGTTTAGAACGACGAGCGGGAGGGATAGATACGCAGTATTTT; CDR3 protein: CASSLERRAGGIDTQYF
J gene: TRBJ1-1; V gene: TRBV7-2; clone size: many; D gene: NA; CDR3 DNA: TGTGCCAGCAGCTTACTCGGGTTTGGAAACACTGAAGCTTTCTTT; CDR3 protein: CASSLLGFGNTEAFF
J gene: TRBJ1-2; V gene: TRBV10-3; clone size: many; D gene: NA; CDR3 DNA: TGTGCCATCAGTGAGAGTCAGGGGTATCAGTATGGCTACACCTTC; CDR3 protein: CAISESQGYQYGYTF
J gene: TRBJ1-2; V gene: TRBV6-1; clone size: many; D gene: NA; CDR3 DNA: TGTGCCAGCCGTTCTCACGGGGGTTATGGCTACACCTTC; CDR3 protein: CASRSHGGYGYTF
J gene: TRBJ2-2; V gene: TRBV11-2; clone size: NA; D gene: NA; CDR3 DNA: TGTGCCAGCAGCTTAGATATCGGGACGCCGACAGCCGGGGAGCTGTTTTTT; CDR3 protein: CASSLDIGTPTAGELFF
J gene: TRBJ1-4; V gene: TRBV24-1; clone size: NA; D gene: NA; CDR3 DNA: TGTGCCACCAGTGACGGAGGGGAAAAACTGTTTTTT; CDR3 protein: CATSDGGEKLFF
J gene: TRBJ1-1; V gene: TRBV2; clone size: many; D gene: TRBD1; CDR3 DNA: TGTGCCAGCAGTGAAGGCTTGGCAGGGGGATACACTGAAGCTTTCTTT; CDR3 protein: CASSEGLAGGYTEAFF
J gene: TRBJ2-1; V gene: TRBV12-3/TRBV12-4; clone size: NA; D gene: NA; CDR3 DNA: TGTGCCAGCAGTTTTGCTCCAGCCGAGGATGAGCAGTTCTTC; CDR3 protein: CASSFAPAEDEQFF
J gene: TRBJ2-5; V gene: TRBV6-1; clone size: NA; D gene: NA; CDR3 DNA: TGTGCCAGCAGACAAGTTTCGGAAGAGACCCAGTACTTC; CDR3 protein: CASRQVSEETQYF
J gene: TRBJ1-1; V gene: TRBV20-1; clone size: many; D gene: NA; CDR3 DNA: TGCAGTGCTAAAGACAGGAGGAACACTGAAGCTTTCTTT; CDR3 protein: CSAKDRRNTEAFF
J gene: TRBJ1-5; V gene: TRBV24-1; clone size: many; D gene: NA; CDR3 DNA: TGTGCCACCAGTGATTCCCAGGGCCTAGAGCCCCAGCATTTT; CDR3 protein: CATSDSQGLEPQHF
J gene: TRBJ1-2; V gene: TRBV30; clone size: many; D gene: NA; CDR3 DNA: TGTGCCTGGAGTGACCGTCCTAACTATGGCTACACCTTC; CDR3 protein: CAWSDRPNYGYTF
J gene: TRBJ1-5; V gene: TRBV7-9; clone size: many; D gene: NA; CDR3 DNA: TGTGCCAGCAGTCAAACTGGGGGTGGGCAGCCCCAGCATTTT; CDR3 protein: CASSQTGGGQPQHF
J gene: TRBJ1-1; V gene: TRBV28; clone size: many; D gene: NA; CDR3 DNA: TGTGCCAGCAGTCCGGAAGGGGTAGCTTTCTTT; CDR3 protein: CASSPEGVAFF
J gene: TRBJ1-2; V gene: TRBV3-1; clone size: many; D gene: NA; CDR3 DNA: TGTGCCAGCAGTCCCAGGCAGGCAAGTGGCTACACCTTC; CDR3 protein: CASSPRQASGYTF
J gene: TRBJ2-7; V gene: TRBV29-1; clone size: NA; D gene: NA; CDR3 DNA: TGCAGCGTCGACGACAGCTACGAGCAGTACTTC; CDR3 protein: CSVDDSYEQYF
J gene: TRBJ2-2; V gene: TRBV5-6; clone size: NA; D gene: TRBD1; CDR3 DNA: TGTGCCAGTTTCGAAACAGGGGGCCATGGCACCGGGGAGCTGTTTTTT; CDR3 protein: CASFETGGHGTGELFF
J gene: TRBJ1-3; V gene: TRBV6-1; clone size: many; D gene: NA; CDR3 DNA: TGTGCCAGCAGTTCCGGCGGAGGGGCTTCTGGAAACACCATATATTTT; CDR3 protein: CASSSGGGASGNTIYF
J gene: TRBJ1-1; V gene: TRBV19; clone size: many; D gene: NA; CDR3 DNA: TGTGCCAGTAGTTTCGGACGGGATACTGAAGCTTTCTTT; CDR3 protein: CASSFGRDTEAFF
J gene: TRBJ1-5; V gene: TRBV19; clone size: few; D gene: TRBD1; CDR3 DNA: TGTGCCAGTTCCGCCGGGACAGCTCCTAGCAATCAGCCCCAGCATTTT; CDR3 protein: CASSAGTAPSNQPQHF